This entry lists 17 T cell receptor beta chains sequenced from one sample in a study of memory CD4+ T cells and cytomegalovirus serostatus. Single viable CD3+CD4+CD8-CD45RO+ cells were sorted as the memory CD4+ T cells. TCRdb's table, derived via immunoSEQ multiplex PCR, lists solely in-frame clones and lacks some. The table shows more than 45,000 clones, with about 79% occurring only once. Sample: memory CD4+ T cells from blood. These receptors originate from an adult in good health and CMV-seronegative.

The CDR3 DNA sequence: TGTGCCAGTAGTCCAGGGGCGCAAGTTAATGAAAAACTGTTTTTT. This codes for CASSPGAQVNEKLFF. The chain uses TRBV19 and TRBJ1-4; TRBD1 is a possible D gene (6 bases). Per germline, CDR1 LNHDA and CDR2 SQIVND (reference sequence). This CDR3 region has 15 residues. With 5 bases removed from V and 4 bases from J, the gap between germline ends came to 14 bases.

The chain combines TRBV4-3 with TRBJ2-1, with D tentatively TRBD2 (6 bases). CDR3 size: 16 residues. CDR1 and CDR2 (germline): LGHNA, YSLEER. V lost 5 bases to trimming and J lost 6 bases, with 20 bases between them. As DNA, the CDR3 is TGCGCCAGCAGCTTCGGGGCGGGACGAATGGTCAATGAGCAGTTCTTC. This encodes CASSFGAGRMVNEQFF.

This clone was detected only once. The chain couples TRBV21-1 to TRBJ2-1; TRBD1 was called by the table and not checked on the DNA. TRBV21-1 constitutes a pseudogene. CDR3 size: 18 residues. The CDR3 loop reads CASSTGQELFLSYNEQFF. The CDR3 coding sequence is TGTGCCAGCAGTACCGGACAGGAGCTTTTCCTCTCCTACAATGAGCAGTTCTTC.

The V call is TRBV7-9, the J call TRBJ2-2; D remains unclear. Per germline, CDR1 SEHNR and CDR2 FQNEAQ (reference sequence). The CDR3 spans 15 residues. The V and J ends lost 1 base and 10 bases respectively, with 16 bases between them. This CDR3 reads CASSLGSIRSQELFF. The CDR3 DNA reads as TGTGCCAGCAGCTTAGGGAGCATAAGGAGTCAGGAGCTGTTTTTT.

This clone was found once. In DNA, the CDR3 is TGCGCCGGTAACACTGAAGCTTTCTTT. It is translated as CAGNTEAFF. This rearrangement joins TRBV23-1 to TRBJ1-1, with D unclear. TRBV23-1 is placed among ORFs of uncertain function. The CDR3 is made up of 9 amino acids. The ends were cut back, 11 bases at V and 2 bases at J, with 3 bases in the middle.

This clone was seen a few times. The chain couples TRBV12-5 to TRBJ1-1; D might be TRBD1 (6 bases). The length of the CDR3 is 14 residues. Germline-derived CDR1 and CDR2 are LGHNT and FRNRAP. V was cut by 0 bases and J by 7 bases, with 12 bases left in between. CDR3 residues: CASGLVLGGGEAFF. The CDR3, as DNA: TGTGCTAGTGGTTTGGTATTGGGAGGGGGTGAAGCTTTCTTT. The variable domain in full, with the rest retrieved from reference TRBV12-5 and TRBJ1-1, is DARVTQTPRHKVTEMGQEVTMRCQPILGHNTVFWYRQTMMQGLELLAYFRNRAPLDDSGMPKDRFSAEMPDATLATLKIQPSEPRDSAVYFCASGLVLGGGEAFFGQGTRLTVV.

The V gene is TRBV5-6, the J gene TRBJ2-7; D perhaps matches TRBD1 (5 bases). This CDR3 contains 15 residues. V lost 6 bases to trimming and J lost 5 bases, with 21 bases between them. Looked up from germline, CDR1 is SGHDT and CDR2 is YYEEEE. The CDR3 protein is CASTEIVLQADEQYF. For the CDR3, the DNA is TGTGCCAGCACCGAAATCGTCCTACAGGCGGACGAGCAGTACTTC. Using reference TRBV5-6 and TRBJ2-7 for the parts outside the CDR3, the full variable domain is DAGVTQSPTHLIKTRGQQVTLRCSPKSGHDTVSWYQQALGQGPQFIFQYYEEEERQRGNFPDRFSGHQFPNYSSELNVNALLLGDSALYLCASTEIVLQADEQYFGPGTRLTVT.

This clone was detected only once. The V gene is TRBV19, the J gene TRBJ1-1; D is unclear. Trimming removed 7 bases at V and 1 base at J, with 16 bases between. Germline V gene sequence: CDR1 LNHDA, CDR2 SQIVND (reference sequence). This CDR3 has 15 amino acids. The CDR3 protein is CASTKTQAGNTEAFF. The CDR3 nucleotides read TGTGCCAGTACTAAAACCCAGGCAGGGAACACTGAAGCTTTCTTT.

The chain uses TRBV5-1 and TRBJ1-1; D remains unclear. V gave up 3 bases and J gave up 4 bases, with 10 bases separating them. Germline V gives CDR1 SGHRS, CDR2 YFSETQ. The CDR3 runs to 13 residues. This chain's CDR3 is CASSSLEGTEAFF. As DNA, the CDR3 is TGCGCCAGCAGCTCGCTTGAGGGCACTGAAGCTTTCTTT.

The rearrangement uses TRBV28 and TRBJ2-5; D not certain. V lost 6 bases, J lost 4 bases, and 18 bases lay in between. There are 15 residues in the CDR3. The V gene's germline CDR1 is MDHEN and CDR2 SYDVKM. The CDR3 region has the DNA TGTGCCAGCAGCCCTGAGGACGGCGCGAGAGAGACCCAGTACTTC. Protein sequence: CASSPEDGARETQYF.

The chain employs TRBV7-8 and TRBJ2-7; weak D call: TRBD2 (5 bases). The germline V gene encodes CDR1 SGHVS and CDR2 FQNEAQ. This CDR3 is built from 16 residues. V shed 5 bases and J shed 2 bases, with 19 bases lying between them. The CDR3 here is CASSPFWGVGTYEQYF. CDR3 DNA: TGTGCCAGCAGCCCCTTTTGGGGAGTTGGAACCTACGAGCAGTACTTC.

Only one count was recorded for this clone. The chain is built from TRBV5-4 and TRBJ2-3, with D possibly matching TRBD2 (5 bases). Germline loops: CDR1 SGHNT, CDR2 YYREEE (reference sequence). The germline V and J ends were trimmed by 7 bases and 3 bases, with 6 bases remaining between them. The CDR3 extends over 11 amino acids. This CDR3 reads CASRDTDTQYF. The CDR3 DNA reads TGTGCCAGCCGGGATACAGATACGCAGTATTTT.

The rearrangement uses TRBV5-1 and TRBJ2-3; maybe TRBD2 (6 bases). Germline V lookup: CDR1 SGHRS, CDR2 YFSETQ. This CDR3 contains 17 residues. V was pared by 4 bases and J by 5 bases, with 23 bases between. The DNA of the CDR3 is TGCGCCAGCAGCCAATCCCCACCACCCGGGGGAGGAGATACGCAGTATTTT. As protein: CASSQSPPPGGGDTQYF.

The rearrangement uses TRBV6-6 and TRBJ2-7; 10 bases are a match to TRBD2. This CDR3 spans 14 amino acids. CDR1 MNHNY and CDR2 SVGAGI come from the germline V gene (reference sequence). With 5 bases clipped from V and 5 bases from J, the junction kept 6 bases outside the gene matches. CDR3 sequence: CASSTPGLADEQYF. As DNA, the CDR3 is TGTGCCAGCAGTACCCCCGGACTAGCGGACGAGCAGTACTTC.

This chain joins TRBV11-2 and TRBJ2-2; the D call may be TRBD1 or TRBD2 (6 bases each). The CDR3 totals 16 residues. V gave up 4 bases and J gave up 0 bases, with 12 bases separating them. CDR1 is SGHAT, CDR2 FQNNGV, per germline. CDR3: CASSWGAGTNTGELFF. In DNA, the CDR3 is TGTGCCAGCAGCTGGGGGGCAGGGACGAACACCGGGGAGCTGTTTTTT.

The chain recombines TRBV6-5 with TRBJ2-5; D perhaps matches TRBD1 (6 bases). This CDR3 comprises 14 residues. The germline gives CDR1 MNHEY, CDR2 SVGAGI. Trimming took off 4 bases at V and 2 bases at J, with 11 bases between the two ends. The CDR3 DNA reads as TGTGCCAGCAGTTCCCCCAGGGGTCAAGAGACCCAGTACTTC. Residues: CASSSPRGQETQYF.

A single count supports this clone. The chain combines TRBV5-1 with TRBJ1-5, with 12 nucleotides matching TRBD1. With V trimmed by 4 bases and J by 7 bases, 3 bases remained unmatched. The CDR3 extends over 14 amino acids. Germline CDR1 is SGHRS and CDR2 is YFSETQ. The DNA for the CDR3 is TGCGCCAGCAGCCTCGGGACAGGGGGCCAGCCCCAGCATTTT. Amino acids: CASSLGTGGQPQHF. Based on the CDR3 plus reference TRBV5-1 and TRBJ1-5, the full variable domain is KAGVTQTPRYLIKTRGQQVTLSCSPISGHRSVSWYQQTPGQGLQFLFEYFSETQRNKGNFPGRFSGRQFSNSRSEMNVSTLELGDSALYLCASSLGTGGQPQHFGDGTRLSIL.